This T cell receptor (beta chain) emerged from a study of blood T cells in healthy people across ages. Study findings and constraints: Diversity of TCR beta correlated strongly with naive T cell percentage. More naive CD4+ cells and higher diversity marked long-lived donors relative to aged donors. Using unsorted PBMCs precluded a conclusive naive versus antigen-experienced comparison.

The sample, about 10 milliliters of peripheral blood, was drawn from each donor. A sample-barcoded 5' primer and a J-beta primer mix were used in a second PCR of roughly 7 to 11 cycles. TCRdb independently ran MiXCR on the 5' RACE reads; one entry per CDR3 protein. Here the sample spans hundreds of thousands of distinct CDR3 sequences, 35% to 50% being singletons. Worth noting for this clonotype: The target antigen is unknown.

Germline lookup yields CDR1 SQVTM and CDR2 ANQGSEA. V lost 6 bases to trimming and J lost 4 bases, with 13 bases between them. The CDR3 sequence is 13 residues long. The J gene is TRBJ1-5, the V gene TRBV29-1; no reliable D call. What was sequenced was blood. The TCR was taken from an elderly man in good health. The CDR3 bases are TGCAGCGTCCGGACCCAGGAGAATCAGCCCCAGCATTTT. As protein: CSVRTQENQPQHF.